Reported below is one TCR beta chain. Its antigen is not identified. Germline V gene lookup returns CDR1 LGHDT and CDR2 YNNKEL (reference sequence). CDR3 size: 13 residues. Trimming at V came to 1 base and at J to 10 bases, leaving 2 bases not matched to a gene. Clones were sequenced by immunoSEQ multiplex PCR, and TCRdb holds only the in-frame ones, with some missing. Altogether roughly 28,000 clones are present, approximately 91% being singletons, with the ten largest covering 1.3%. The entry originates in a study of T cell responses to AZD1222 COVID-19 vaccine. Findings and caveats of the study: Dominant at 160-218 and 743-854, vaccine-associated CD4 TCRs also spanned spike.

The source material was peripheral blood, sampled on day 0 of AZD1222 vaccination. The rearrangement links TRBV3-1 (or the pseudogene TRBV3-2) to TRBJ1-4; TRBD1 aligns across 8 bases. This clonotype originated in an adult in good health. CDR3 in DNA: TGTGCCAGCAGCCAAGTCACAGGGGGAAAACTGTTTTTT. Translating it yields CASSQVTGGKLFF.